This T cell receptor beta chain was profiled in a study of T cells after posttransplantation cyclophosphamide. Germline loops: CDR1 MGHRA, CDR2 YSYEKL. Deletions cut 2 bases from V and 0 bases from J, with 14 bases between. The CDR3 spans 18 residues. Produced via immunoSEQ multiplex PCR; TCRdb's table is partial and in-frame only. The sample lists around 2,200 clones, approximately 68% occurring once. Busulfan-fludarabine conditioning, marrow transplant, and cyclophosphamide on days +3 and +4 were administered. The study's findings and limits: TRB clonality was highly associated with recipient CMV seropositivity and reactivation. Skin or GI-infiltrating T cells shared few TRB sequences with blood.

This clone is large by share. Its antigen is unidentified. The input for sequencing was PBMCs, taken after allogeneic stem cell transplant with posttransplant cyclophosphamide. The clonotype was recovered from a male patient between 60 and 69 years old who received an allogeneic stem cell transplant from a related donor and was CMV-positive. Some T cells may arise from the graft donor. V and J are TRBV4-1 and TRBJ2-6; possibly TRBD1 for D (5 bases). CDR3 region: CASSQSSPQGSGANVLTF. The CDR3 DNA reads TGCGCCAGCAGCCAATCAAGTCCGCAGGGCTCTGGGGCCAACGTCCTGACTTTC.